A single T cell receptor beta chain is shown here with its context. Its antigen is as yet unknown. The authors ran the assay at deep level. This table comes from immunoSEQ multiplex PCR, and its TCRdb copy is limited to in-frame clones, with some not included. Among more than 2,000,000 clones listed, roughly 93% were seen once. The CDR3 covers 15 residues. V was trimmed by 7 bases and J by 6 bases, leaving 22 bases between them. CDR1 and CDR2 from the germline V gene are MDHEN and SYDVKM. The sample is drawn from a study of shared clonotypes between healthy human individuals. Overall study results and limits: Only blood underwent sampling, and tissue repertoires likely differ.

This sequence was found in a man aged 18 to 30 in good health. Some clones in this sample may be carry-over from other donors' samples. Sample: naive CD4+ T cells from PBMCs. Subset reported: CD45RA+ positively selected. This chain uses TRBV28 with TRBJ2-7, with D perhaps matching TRBD1 (5 bases). CDR3 bases: TGTGCCAGCACTCTAGTAGGCCAGGGTTCGTCCGAGCAGTACTTC. Translating it yields CASTLVGQGSSEQYF.